This entry lists 29 T cell receptor beta chains sequenced from one sample in a study of cytomegalovirus exposure and HLA in healthy donors. This PCR relied on a set of 60 Vbeta primers and 13 Jbeta primers. Sequencing used immunoSEQ multiplex PCR; TCRdb keeps in-frame clones, though not all of them. Of 230,000 or so clones in the sample, about 90% were seen once. Source material: PBMCs. The receptors were gathered from a girl between 2 and 10 years old in good health and CMV-seronegative.

This chain uses TRBV29-1 with TRBJ1-1; D may be TRBD1 (5 bases). This CDR3 region has 18 residues. CDR1 and CDR2 from the germline V gene are SQVTM and ANQGSEA. V lost 4 bases, J lost 5 bases, and 29 bases lay in between. The CDR3 loop reads CSVGGSSGSGRLWTEAFF. In nucleotides, the CDR3 is TGCAGCGTTGGAGGGAGTAGTGGGTCAGGGAGGTTGTGGACTGAAGCTTTCTTT.

This rearrangement joins TRBV25-1 to TRBJ2-5, with D perhaps matching TRBD2 (5 bases). The germline gives CDR1 MGHDK, CDR2 SYGVNS. This CDR3 is 12 amino acids long. V lost 2 bases, J lost 11 bases, and 12 bases lay in between. The CDR3 coding sequence is TGTGCCAGCAGTGAAGGAAGCGGAGAGCAGTACTTC. Translating it yields CASSEGSGEQYF.

The V call is TRBV19, the J call TRBJ1-2, with 8 bases lining up with TRBD1. CDR1 LNHDA and CDR2 SQIVND come from the germline V gene (reference sequence). The CDR3 covers 16 residues. The V gene end was trimmed by 7 bases and the J gene end by 4 bases; junction bases not matched to a gene: 14. CDR3 nucleotides: TGTGCCAGTAACCCGTTCGGGGCAGGGGGCAGCTATGGCTACACCTTC. It encodes CASNPFGAGGSYGYTF. The full variable domain, in which reference TRBV19 and TRBJ1-2 provide the parts outside the CDR3, is DGGITQSPKYLFRKEGQNVTLSCEQNLNHDAMYWYRQDPGQGLRLIYYSQIVNDFQKGDIAEGYSVSREKKESFPLTVTSAQKNPTAFYLCASNPFGAGGSYGYTFGSGTRLTVV.

CDR3 amino acids: CASSEQIAVKNIQYF. CDR3 coding DNA: TGTGCCAGCAGTGAACAAATAGCAGTTAAAAACATTCAGTACTTC. The chain uses TRBV2 and TRBJ2-4; D unclear. Germline values: CDR1 SNHLY, CDR2 FYNNEI. Trimming removed 2 bases from V and 4 bases from J, with 12 bases in between. This CDR3 is 15 amino acids long.

This clone appeared once. The rearrangement uses TRBV7-6 and TRBJ1-6, with D maybe TRBD1 (6 bases). CDR3 length: 14 residues. V was shortened by 5 bases and J by 6 bases, with 11 bases between the two germline ends. Germline CDR1 SGHVS, CDR2 FNYEAQ. The CDR3 DNA is TGTGCCAGCAGCGCCCGACAGGCTAATTCACCCCTCCACTTT. Encoded protein: CASSARQANSPLHF.

V usage is TRBV27 and J usage is TRBJ1-6; possible D gene TRBD1, 6 bases. V gave up 5 bases and J gave up 5 bases, with 13 bases separating them. Germline CDR1 is MNHEY and CDR2 is SMNVEV (reference sequence). This CDR3 contains 15 residues. CDR3: CASSDDRPNNSPLHF. CDR3 nucleotides: TGTGCCAGCAGTGACGACAGGCCTAATAATTCACCCCTCCACTTT.

The chain links TRBV15 to TRBJ2-7; D is possibly TRBD2 (5 bases). Germline-derived CDR1 and CDR2 are LNHNV and YYDKDF (reference sequence). Trimming left V 1 base short and J 7 bases short, with 20 bases between. This CDR3 contains 16 residues. This chain's CDR3 is CATSRGESPQPWEQYF. The CDR3 coding sequence is TGTGCCACCAGCAGAGGGGAGAGTCCCCAGCCTTGGGAGCAGTACTTC.

The rearrangement uses TRBV5-4 and TRBJ2-5; D unclear. Germline V gene sequence: CDR1 SGHNT, CDR2 YYREEE (reference sequence). V gave up 0 bases and J gave up 2 bases, with 8 bases separating them. The CDR3 length is 14 residues. The CDR3 here is CASSLVEAQETQYF. Here the CDR3 DNA reads TGTGCCAGCAGCTTGGTTGAGGCGCAAGAGACCCAGTACTTC. Combining the CDR3 with reference TRBV5-4 and TRBJ2-5 gives the whole variable domain ETGVTQSPTHLIKTRGQQVTLRCSSQSGHNTVSWYQQALGQGPQFIFQYYREEENGRGNFPPRFSGLQFPNYSSELNVNALELDDSALYLCASSLVEAQETQYFGPGTRLLVL.

The chain links TRBV5-6 to TRBJ2-7, with D perhaps matching TRBD2 (6 bases). There are 15 residues in the CDR3. Trimming removed 0 bases from V and 2 bases from J, with 12 bases in between. Germline V gene lookup returns CDR1 SGHDT and CDR2 YYEEEE. DNA of the CDR3: TGTGCCAGCAGCTTGGATCCTCTAGCGACCTACGAGCAGTACTTC. This translates into CASSLDPLATYEQYF.

This rearrangement joins TRBV7-6 to TRBJ1-2; D perhaps matches TRBD1 (6 bases). V was pared by 3 bases and J by 4 bases, with 24 bases between. Germline V lookup: CDR1 SGHVS, CDR2 FNYEAQ. The CDR3 extends over 18 amino acids. The CDR3 DNA follows: TGTGCCAGCAGCTTCGTTGTGGGGGCACTACCGGTCCCCTATGGCTACACCTTC. Protein product: CASSFVVGALPVPYGYTF.

The genes are TRBV4-2 and TRBJ1-1, with D perhaps TRBD1 (6 bases). Germline-derived CDR1 and CDR2 are LGHNA and YNFKEQ. Between the trimmed V and J ends, which lost 2 bases and 5 bases, there was a span of 15 bases. This CDR3 contains 15 residues. The CDR3 loop reads CASSQRQDLWTEAFF. CDR3 coding DNA: TGTGCCAGCAGCCAACGACAGGATCTTTGGACTGAAGCTTTCTTT.

This chain joins TRBV27 and TRBJ2-1; D is possibly TRBD2 (5 bases). The CDR3 has 13 amino acids. Trimming cost V 4 bases and J 5 bases, with 9 bases left between them. Per germline, CDR1 MNHEY and CDR2 SMNVEV (reference sequence). The CDR3 region is CASSYLADNEQFF. CDR3 DNA sequence: TGTGCCAGCAGTTATCTAGCCGACAATGAGCAGTTCTTC.

The rearrangement links TRBV7-3 to TRBJ2-3, with D tentatively TRBD2 (6 bases). Germline V CDR1 and CDR2: SGHTA, FQGTGA. The V end was cut by 2 bases, the J end by 1 base, with 10 bases between. This CDR3 spans 15 amino acids. DNA for the CDR3: TGTGCCAGCAGCTTAGGGCGGGGAGGCACAGATACGCAGTATTTT. Amino acids: CASSLGRGGTDTQYF. The variable domain in full, with the rest retrieved from reference TRBV7-3 and TRBJ2-3, is GAGVSQTPSNKVTEKGKYVELRCDPISGHTALYWYRQSLGQGPEFLIYFQGTGAADDSGLPNDRFFAVRPEGSVSTLKIQRTERGDSAVYLCASSLGRGGTDTQYFGPGTRLTVL.

The count of this clone is one. This chain links TRBV7-2 with TRBJ2-7; no firm D call. V lost 4 bases to trimming and J lost 2 bases, with 6 bases between them. The CDR3 covers 12 residues. Germline V CDR1 and CDR2: SGHTA, FQGNSA. CDR3 sequence: CASSYSTYEQYF. The CDR3 nucleotides are TGTGCCAGCAGCTATAGCACCTACGAGCAGTACTTC. The variable domain in full, completed from reference TRBV7-2 and TRBJ2-7, reads GAGVSQSPSNKVTEKGKDVELRCDPISGHTALYWYRQSLGQGLEFLIYFQGNSAPDKSGLPSDRFSAERTGGSVSTLTIQRTQQEDSAVYLCASSYSTYEQYFGPGTRLTVT.

The chain carries TRBV6-5 and TRBJ1-1; D is unclear. With 0 bases removed from V and 1 base from J, the gap between germline ends came to 12 bases. Germline V gene lookup returns CDR1 MNHEY and CDR2 SVGAGI. The CDR3 consists of 16 residues. CDR3 amino acids: CASSYSGGVRNTEAFF. CDR3 sequence (DNA): TGTGCCAGCAGTTACTCTGGCGGAGTACGGAACACTGAAGCTTTCTTT.

Here the CDR3 reads CAKRLGQLNTEAFF. CDR3 nucleotide sequence: TGTGCCAAAAGGCTGGGACAGTTAAACACTGAAGCTTTCTTT. The rearrangement joins TRBV2 to TRBJ1-1; 7 bases align to TRBD1. V shed 10 bases and J 2 bases; nucleotides not matched to a gene: 10. The CDR3 spans 14 residues. Germline values: CDR1 SNHLY, CDR2 FYNNEI.

This chain connects TRBV5-4 to TRBJ2-3; TRBD2 aligns across 12 bases. CDR1 and CDR2 from the germline V gene are SGHNT and YYREEE (reference sequence). The CDR3 loop spans 17 amino acids. Germline trimming cut 5 bases from V and 1 base from J; bases unmatched to any gene: 8. The CDR3 here is CASRNEGTSGRTDTQYF. The CDR3 nucleotides read TGTGCCAGCAGGAATGAAGGGACTAGCGGGCGCACAGATACGCAGTATTTT.

This chain connects TRBV7-2 to TRBJ2-1, with 12 positions matching TRBD2. CDR1 and CDR2 (germline): SGHTA, FQGNSA. V lost 5 bases and J lost 6; bases outside the gene matches: 8. The CDR3 loop spans 16 amino acids. CDR3: CASSHLAGGPINEQFF. In nucleotides, the CDR3 is TGTGCCAGCAGCCACCTAGCGGGGGGGCCAATCAATGAGCAGTTCTTC. The full variable domain, its missing parts supplied by reference TRBV7-2 and TRBJ2-1, is GAGVSQSPSNKVTEKGKDVELRCDPISGHTALYWYRQSLGQGLEFLIYFQGNSAPDKSGLPSDRFSAERTGGSVSTLTIQRTQQEDSAVYLCASSHLAGGPINEQFFGPGTRLTVL.

This chain joins TRBV28 and TRBJ1-6; no reliable D call. V lost 6 bases, J lost 2 bases, and 11 bases lay in between. Germline values: CDR1 MDHEN, CDR2 SYDVKM. This CDR3 is 15 amino acids long. The CDR3 loop is CASSPPGAYNSPLHF. DNA of the CDR3: TGTGCCAGCAGCCCGCCGGGAGCCTATAATTCACCCCTCCACTTT.

The chain joins TRBV6-5 to TRBJ1-5, with TRBD1 matching 7 bases. The CDR3 runs 16 residues. V lost 4 bases and J lost 3; bases outside the gene matches: 9. The germline V gene has CDR1 MNHEY and CDR2 SVGAGI. The chain's CDR3 is CASSSARQGSNQPQHF. DNA of the CDR3: TGTGCCAGCAGTTCCGCCCGACAGGGATCCAATCAGCCCCAGCATTTT.

About this clone itself: The junction does not match germline at one end; this may be a read error. This sample includes further DNA sequences coding for the same CDR3. CDR3 nucleotides: TGCGCCAGCGCCCTTGGCCACACTGAAGCTTTCTTT. Its protein product is CASALGHTEAFF. The chain recombines TRBV25-1 with TRBJ1-1; D not certain. CDR1 is MGHDK and CDR2 is SYGVNS in the germline V gene. The CDR3 loop spans 12 amino acids.

The gene calls are TRBV5-8 and TRBJ2-1; 7 bases match TRBD1. Germline-derived CDR1 and CDR2 are SGHTS and YDEGEE. The CDR3 runs to 12 residues. Trimming at V came to 0 bases and at J to 9 bases, leaving 0 bases not matched to a gene. CDR3 sequence (DNA): TGTGCCAGCAGCTTGGACAGGGGTGAGCAGTTCTTC. Translating it yields CASSLDRGEQFF. The variable domain in full, completed from reference TRBV5-8 and TRBJ2-1, reads EAGVTQSPTHLIKTRGQQATLRCSPISGHTSVYWYQQALGLGLQFLLWYDEGEERNRGNFPPRFSGRQFPNYSSELNVNALELEDSALYLCASSLDRGEQFFGPGTRLTVL.

The table lists this clone with a few counts. The gene calls are TRBV4-1 and TRBJ2-2, with D possibly TRBD2 on 5 matching bases. The V gene lost 0 bases and the J gene lost 5 bases, with 25 bases spanning the gap. Per the germline V gene, CDR1 is MGHRA and CDR2 is YSYEKL. The CDR3 runs 20 residues. In nucleotides, the CDR3 is TGCGCCAGCAGCCAAGATTCGGGATTGCTTGCCCAATCACGGACCGGGGAGCTGTTTTTT. Translated: CASSQDSGLLAQSRTGELFF.

This chain joins TRBV5-1 and TRBJ2-1, with 9 nucleotides matching TRBD1. The germline V gene has CDR1 SGHRS and CDR2 YFSETQ. This CDR3 contains 16 residues. The V segment lost 1 base and the J segment 1 base; nucleotides outside the gene matches: 3. CDR3 DNA: TGCGCCAGCAGCTTGAGCGGACAGGGGTCCTACAATGAGCAGTTCTTC. Encoded protein: CASSLSGQGSYNEQFF.

The CDR3 DNA reads as TGTGCCAGCAGTCCATTGCGGGAGGGCCGGGACACAGATACGCAGTATTTT. Protein sequence: CASSPLREGRDTDTQYF. The rearrangement uses TRBV7-9 and TRBJ2-3, with 9 bases fitting TRBD2. CDR3 length: 17 amino acids. The germline gives CDR1 SEHNR, CDR2 FQNEAQ (reference sequence). J was trimmed by 2 bases and V by 6 bases; bases with no gene match: 12.

CDR3 sequence reads: CASSRGGDTQYF. In DNA form, the CDR3 reads TGTGCCAGCAGTAGGGGGGGGGATACGCAGTATTTT. The rearrangement links TRBV28 to TRBJ2-3, with D perhaps TRBD2 (7 bases). Trimming took 5 bases from V and 6 from J, leaving 9 bases between them. CDR1 is MDHEN and CDR2 is SYDVKM in the germline V gene. The CDR3 sequence is 12 residues long.

V gene TRBV5-4 combines with J gene TRBJ2-1, with D possibly TRBD1 on 5 matching bases. V was trimmed by 0 bases and J by 7 bases, leaving 8 bases between them. From germline, CDR1 is SGHNT and CDR2 YYREEE (reference sequence). The CDR3 has 13 residues. This chain's CDR3 is CASSLVDRNEQFF. The CDR3 DNA reads TGTGCCAGCAGCTTGGTTGACAGAAATGAGCAGTTCTTC. The full variable domain, completed using reference TRBV5-4 and TRBJ2-1, is ETGVTQSPTHLIKTRGQQVTLRCSSQSGHNTVSWYQQALGQGPQFIFQYYREEENGRGNFPPRFSGLQFPNYSSELNVNALELDDSALYLCASSLVDRNEQFFGPGTRLTVL.

In nucleotides, the CDR3 is TGTGCCAGCAGCCAAAACAGGGGGCGAAATTCACCCCTCCACTTT. The encoded protein is CASSQNRGRNSPLHF. V gene TRBV11-2 combines with J gene TRBJ1-6; 9 bases match TRBD1. Germline V gene lookup returns CDR1 SGHAT and CDR2 FQNNGV. V lost 5 bases and J lost 7; bases outside the gene matches: 6. The CDR3 runs to 15 residues.

The gene calls are TRBV9 and TRBJ2-1; 9 bases are shared with TRBD1. The CDR3 sequence is 18 residues long. CDR1 and CDR2 from the germline V gene are SGDLS and YYNGEE. The J segment lost 5 bases and the V segment lost 4 bases, leaving 16 bases of the junction unmatched. The CDR3 loop reads CASSPTGGGTFSHNEQFF. The CDR3 nucleotides read TGTGCCAGCAGCCCGACAGGGGGGGGCACGTTCTCTCACAATGAGCAGTTCTTC.